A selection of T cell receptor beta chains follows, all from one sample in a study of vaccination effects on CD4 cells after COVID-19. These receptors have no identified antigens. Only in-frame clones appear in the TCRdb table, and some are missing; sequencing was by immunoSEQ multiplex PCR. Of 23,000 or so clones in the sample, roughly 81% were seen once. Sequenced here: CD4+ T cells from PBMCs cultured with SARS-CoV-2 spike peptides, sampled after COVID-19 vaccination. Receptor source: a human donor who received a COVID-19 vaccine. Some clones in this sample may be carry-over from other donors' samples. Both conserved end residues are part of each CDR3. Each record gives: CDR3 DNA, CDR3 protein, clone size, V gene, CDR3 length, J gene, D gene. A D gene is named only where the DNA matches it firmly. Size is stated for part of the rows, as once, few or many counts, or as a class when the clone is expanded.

cdr3_nt: TGTGCCAGCAGCGTAGCTACTAGCGGGTACGAGCAGTACTTC; cdr3_aa: CASSVATSGYEQYF; clone_size: NA; v_call: TRBV9; cdr3_length: 14; j_call: TRBJ2-7; d_call: TRBD2
cdr3_nt: TGCGCCAGCAGCTTGGGTCACAGGGCGCGTGATACGCAGTATTTT; cdr3_aa: CASSLGHRARDTQYF; clone_size: NA; v_call: TRBV5-1; cdr3_length: 15; j_call: TRBJ2-3; d_call: NA
cdr3_nt: TGCGCCAGCAGCCTGACCGGCGCCAACTTGAACACTGAAGCTTTCTTT; cdr3_aa: CASSLTGANLNTEAFF; clone_size: once; v_call: TRBV4-1; cdr3_length: 16; j_call: TRBJ1-1; d_call: NA
cdr3_nt: TGCGCCAGCAGACAGTCTGCTACAGCAACTAATGAAAAACTGTTTTTT; cdr3_aa: CASRQSATATNEKLFF; clone_size: NA; v_call: TRBV5-1; cdr3_length: 16; j_call: TRBJ1-4; d_call: NA
cdr3_nt: TGTGCCAGCAGTTCTAGCGGGGCTGGGGCCAACGTCCTGACTTTC; cdr3_aa: CASSSSGAGANVLTF; clone_size: NA; v_call: TRBV2; cdr3_length: 15; j_call: TRBJ2-6; d_call: TRBD2
cdr3_nt: TGTGCCAGCAGTTATCGACCTCAGCCCCAGCATTTT; cdr3_aa: CASSYRPQPQHF; clone_size: NA; v_call: TRBV28; cdr3_length: 12; j_call: TRBJ1-5; d_call: NA
cdr3_nt: TGTGCCAGCAGGGGCGGCCTGTTGGGCACTGAAGCTTTCTTT; cdr3_aa: CASRGGLLGTEAFF; clone_size: NA; v_call: TRBV2; cdr3_length: 14; j_call: TRBJ1-1; d_call: NA
cdr3_nt: TGTGCCACCAGTGACCTTACTAGCGGGGGGGCCGGCACAGATACGCAGTATTTT; cdr3_aa: CATSDLTSGGAGTDTQYF; clone_size: NA; v_call: TRBV24-1; cdr3_length: 18; j_call: TRBJ2-3; d_call: TRBD2
cdr3_nt: TGTGCCAGTAGGACAGGGGGCGCGTGGGGCTACACCTTC; cdr3_aa: CASRTGGAWGYTF; clone_size: NA; v_call: TRBV19; cdr3_length: 13; j_call: TRBJ1-2; d_call: TRBD1
cdr3_nt: TGTGCCAGCAGCCCTGGGACTACGCCCTTGAGTGAGCAGTTCTTC; cdr3_aa: CASSPGTTPLSEQFF; clone_size: NA; v_call: TRBV3-1/TRBV3-2; cdr3_length: 15; j_call: TRBJ2-1; d_call: TRBD2
cdr3_nt: TGTGCCAGCAGCTTAGGATATTCGGTCACTGGAAACACCATATATTTT; cdr3_aa: CASSLGYSVTGNTIYF; clone_size: once; v_call: TRBV7-2; cdr3_length: 16; j_call: TRBJ1-3; d_call: NA
cdr3_nt: TGTGCCAGCAGTGGTTATGAGCAGTTCTTC; cdr3_aa: CASSGYEQFF; clone_size: NA; v_call: TRBV2; cdr3_length: 10; j_call: TRBJ2-1; d_call: NA
cdr3_nt: TGTGCCAGCCTCAACTCACAGGGGACTAATTCACCCCTCCACTTT; cdr3_aa: CASLNSQGTNSPLHF; clone_size: once; v_call: TRBV28; cdr3_length: 15; j_call: TRBJ1-6; d_call: TRBD1
cdr3_nt: TGTGCCAGCAGCCACGGGACGGCGGATAATTCACCCCTCCACTTT; cdr3_aa: CASSHGTADNSPLHF; clone_size: NA; v_call: TRBV7-2; cdr3_length: 15; j_call: TRBJ1-6; d_call: NA
cdr3_nt: TGCGCCAGCAGCTCCACGACAGGGGGTGGGGAGACCCAGTACTTC; cdr3_aa: CASSSTTGGGETQYF; clone_size: NA; v_call: TRBV5-1; cdr3_length: 15; j_call: TRBJ2-5; d_call: TRBD1
cdr3_nt: TGTGCCAGCAGTCGGGGGACATTGAACACTGAAGCTTTCTTT; cdr3_aa: CASSRGTLNTEAFF; clone_size: once; v_call: TRBV6-5; cdr3_length: 14; j_call: TRBJ1-1; d_call: NA
cdr3_nt: TGTGCCAGCAGTTACAGGGGCACTGAAGCTTTCTTT; cdr3_aa: CASSYRGTEAFF; clone_size: NA; v_call: TRBV3-1/TRBV3-2; cdr3_length: 12; j_call: TRBJ1-1; d_call: TRBD1
cdr3_nt: TGTGCCAGCCAGGGACAGGGAAAAACTGAAGCTTTCTTT; cdr3_aa: CASQGQGKTEAFF; clone_size: NA; v_call: TRBV27; cdr3_length: 13; j_call: TRBJ1-1; d_call: TRBD1
cdr3_nt: TGTGCCAGCAGCCTGAGGACAGAAAGCACAGATACGCAGTATTTT; cdr3_aa: CASSLRTESTDTQYF; clone_size: NA; v_call: TRBV3-1/TRBV3-2; cdr3_length: 15; j_call: TRBJ2-3; d_call: NA
cdr3_nt: TGTGCCAGCAGTTCCAGGGGAAGGCCCCAGCATTTT; cdr3_aa: CASSSRGRPQHF; clone_size: NA; v_call: TRBV28; cdr3_length: 12; j_call: TRBJ1-5; d_call: NA
cdr3_nt: TGCGCCACCCAGTCCTGGACAGGGGTTAGCACCGGGGAGCTGTTTTTT; cdr3_aa: CATQSWTGVSTGELFF; clone_size: NA; v_call: TRBV4-1; cdr3_length: 16; j_call: TRBJ2-2; d_call: TRBD1
cdr3_nt: TGTGCCAGCAGGGGGGACAGGGGGCAGGGTGGCTACACCTTC; cdr3_aa: CASRGDRGQGGYTF; clone_size: NA; v_call: TRBV25-1; cdr3_length: 14; j_call: TRBJ1-2; d_call: TRBD1
cdr3_nt: TGTGCCAGCAGCTTGGACAGGGGGCTGAGTTCACCCCTCCACTTT; cdr3_aa: CASSLDRGLSSPLHF; clone_size: NA; v_call: TRBV7-2; cdr3_length: 15; j_call: TRBJ1-6; d_call: TRBD1